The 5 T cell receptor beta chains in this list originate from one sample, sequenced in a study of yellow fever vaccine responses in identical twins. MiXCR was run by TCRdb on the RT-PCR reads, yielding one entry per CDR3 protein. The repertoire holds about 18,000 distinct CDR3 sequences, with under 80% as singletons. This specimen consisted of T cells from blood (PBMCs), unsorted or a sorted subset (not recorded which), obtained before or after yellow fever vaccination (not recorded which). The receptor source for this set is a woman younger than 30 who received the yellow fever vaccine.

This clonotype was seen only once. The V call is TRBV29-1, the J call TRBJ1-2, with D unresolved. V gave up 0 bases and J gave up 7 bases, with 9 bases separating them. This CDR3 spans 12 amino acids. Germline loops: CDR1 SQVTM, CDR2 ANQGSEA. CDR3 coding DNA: TGCAGCGTTGAAGATTTGGGTTTTGGCTACACCTTC. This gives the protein CSVEDLGFGYTF.

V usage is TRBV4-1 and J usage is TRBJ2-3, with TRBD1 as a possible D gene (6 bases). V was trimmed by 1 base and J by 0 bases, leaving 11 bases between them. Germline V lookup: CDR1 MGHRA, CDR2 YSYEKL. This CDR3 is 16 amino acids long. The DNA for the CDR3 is TGCGCCAGCAGCCAAGGGATGGGGACAAGCACAGATACGCAGTATTTT. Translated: CASSQGMGTSTDTQYF.

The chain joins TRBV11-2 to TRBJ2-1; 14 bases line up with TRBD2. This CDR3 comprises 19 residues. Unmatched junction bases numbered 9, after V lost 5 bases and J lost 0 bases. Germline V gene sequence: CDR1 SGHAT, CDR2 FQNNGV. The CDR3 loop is CASSPQTSGRDSSYNEQFF. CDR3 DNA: TGTGCCAGCAGCCCACAGACTAGCGGGAGGGATAGCTCCTACAATGAGCAGTTCTTC.

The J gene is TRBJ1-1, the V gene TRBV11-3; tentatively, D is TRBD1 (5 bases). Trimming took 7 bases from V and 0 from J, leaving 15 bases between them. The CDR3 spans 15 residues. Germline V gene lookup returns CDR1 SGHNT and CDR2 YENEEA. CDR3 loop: CASTQSGGMNTEAFF. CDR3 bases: TGTGCCAGCACCCAAAGCGGGGGGATGAACACTGAAGCTTTCTTT.

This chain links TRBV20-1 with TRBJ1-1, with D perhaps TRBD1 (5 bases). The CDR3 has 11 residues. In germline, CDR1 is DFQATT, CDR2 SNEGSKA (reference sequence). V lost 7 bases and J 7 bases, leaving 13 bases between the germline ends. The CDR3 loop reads CSVFRVSEAFF. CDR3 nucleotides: TGCAGTGTTTTCAGGGTTAGTGAAGCTTTCTTT.